The clone carrying this T cell receptor beta chain was observed at least ten times. Its specificity is not known. Alpha and beta constant-region primers primed reverse transcription of around 550 ng RNA. Alpha and beta chain libraries were made separately by chain-specific third strand synthesis with multiplexing indices. TCRdb re-called the 5' RACE reads through MiXCR, storing one row per CDR3 protein. The sample lists about 19,000 distinct CDR3 sequences, 7.5% to 9% occurring once. This entry comes from a study of HIV-infected patients and healthy controls. The study, taken as a whole, reports: Only sixteen HIV-infected individuals were processed, a major limit on how widely findings apply. Healthy control repertoires had roughly threefold more distinct CDR3s than untreated HIV+ repertoires, and higher Shannon diversity.

No cell fractionation was done, so the repertoire covers all unsorted peripheral blood T cells. Germline lookup yields CDR1 SGHVS and CDR2 FQNEAQ. The CDR3 sequence is 17 residues long. With 1 base removed from V and 2 bases from J, the gap between germline ends came to 12 bases. The source material was blood. The clonotype was recovered from an adult in good health. This chain uses TRBV7-8 with TRBJ2-6, with D possibly TRBD2 on 6 matching bases. The CDR3 protein is CASSLVGGLAGANVLTF. CDR3 sequence (DNA): TGTGCCAGCAGCTTAGTCGGAGGGTTAGCTGGGGCCAACGTCCTGACTTTC.